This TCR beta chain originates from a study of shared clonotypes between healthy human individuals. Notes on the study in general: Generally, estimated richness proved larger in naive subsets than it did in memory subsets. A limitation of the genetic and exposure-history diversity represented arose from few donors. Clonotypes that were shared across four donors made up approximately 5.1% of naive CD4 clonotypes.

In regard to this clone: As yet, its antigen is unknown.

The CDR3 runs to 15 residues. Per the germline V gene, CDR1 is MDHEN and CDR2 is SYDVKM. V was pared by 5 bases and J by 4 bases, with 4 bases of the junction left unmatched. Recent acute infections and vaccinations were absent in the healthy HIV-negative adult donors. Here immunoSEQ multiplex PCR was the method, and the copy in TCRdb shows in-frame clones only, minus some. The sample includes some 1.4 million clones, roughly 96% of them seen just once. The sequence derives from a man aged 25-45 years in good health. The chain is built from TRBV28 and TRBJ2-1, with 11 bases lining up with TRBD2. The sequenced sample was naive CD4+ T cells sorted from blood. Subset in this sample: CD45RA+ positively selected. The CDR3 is CASSQIAGGYNEQFF. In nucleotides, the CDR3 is TGTGCCAGCAGTCAAATAGCGGGAGGGTACAATGAGCAGTTCTTC.